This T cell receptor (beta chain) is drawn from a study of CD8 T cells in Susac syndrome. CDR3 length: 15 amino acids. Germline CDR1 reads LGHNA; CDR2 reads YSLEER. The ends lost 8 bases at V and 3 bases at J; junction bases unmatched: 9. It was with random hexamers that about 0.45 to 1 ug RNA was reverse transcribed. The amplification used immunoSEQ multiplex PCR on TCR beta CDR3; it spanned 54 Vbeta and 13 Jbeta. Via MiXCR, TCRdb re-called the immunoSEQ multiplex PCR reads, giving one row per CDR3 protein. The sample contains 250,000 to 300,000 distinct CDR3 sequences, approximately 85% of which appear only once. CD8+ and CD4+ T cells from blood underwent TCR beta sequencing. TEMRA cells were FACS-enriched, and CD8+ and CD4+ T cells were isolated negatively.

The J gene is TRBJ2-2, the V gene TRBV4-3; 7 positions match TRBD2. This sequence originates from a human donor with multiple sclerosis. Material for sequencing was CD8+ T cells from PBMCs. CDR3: CASGLAESHTGELFF. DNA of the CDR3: TGCGCCAGCGGCCTAGCGGAGAGTCACACCGGGGAGCTGTTTTTT.